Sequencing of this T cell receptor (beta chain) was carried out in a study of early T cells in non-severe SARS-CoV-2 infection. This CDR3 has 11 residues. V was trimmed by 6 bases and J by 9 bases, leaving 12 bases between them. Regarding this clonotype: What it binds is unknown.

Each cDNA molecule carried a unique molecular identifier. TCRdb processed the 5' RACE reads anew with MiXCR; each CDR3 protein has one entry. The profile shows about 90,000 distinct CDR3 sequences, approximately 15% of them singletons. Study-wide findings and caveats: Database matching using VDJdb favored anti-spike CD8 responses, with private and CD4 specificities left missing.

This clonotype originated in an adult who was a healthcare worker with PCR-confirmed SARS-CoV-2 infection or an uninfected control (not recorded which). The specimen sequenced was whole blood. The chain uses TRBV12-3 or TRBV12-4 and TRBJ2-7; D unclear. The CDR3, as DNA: TGTGCCAGCAGCTCGAACCCGAGGCAGTACTTC. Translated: CASSSNPRQYF.